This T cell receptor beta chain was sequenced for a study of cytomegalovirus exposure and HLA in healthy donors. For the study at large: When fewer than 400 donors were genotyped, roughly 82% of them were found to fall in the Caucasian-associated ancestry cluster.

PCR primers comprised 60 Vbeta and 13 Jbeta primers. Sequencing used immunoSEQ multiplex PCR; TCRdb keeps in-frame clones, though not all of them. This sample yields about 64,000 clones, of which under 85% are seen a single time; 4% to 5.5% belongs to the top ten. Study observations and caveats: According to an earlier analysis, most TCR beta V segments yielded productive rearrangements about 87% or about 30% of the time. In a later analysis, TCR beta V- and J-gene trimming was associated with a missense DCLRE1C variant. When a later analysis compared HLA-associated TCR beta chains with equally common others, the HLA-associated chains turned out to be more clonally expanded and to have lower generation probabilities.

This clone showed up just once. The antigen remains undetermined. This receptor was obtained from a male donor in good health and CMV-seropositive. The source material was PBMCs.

The CDR3 coding sequence is TGCGCCAGCAGCTCCTGGACAGGTTCCTACGAGCAGTACTTC. This codes for CASSSWTGSYEQYF. The V gene is TRBV5-1, the J gene TRBJ2-7; 7 positions agree with TRBD1. This CDR3 has 14 residues. J lost 1 base, V lost 3 bases, and 4 bases had no gene match. Per the germline V gene, CDR1 is SGHRS and CDR2 is YFSETQ.